These T cell receptor beta chains were read from a single sample in a study of blood T cells in healthy people across ages. TCRdb processed the 5' RACE reads anew with MiXCR; each CDR3 protein has one entry. Here the sample spans about 780,000 distinct CDR3 sequences, about 45% being singletons. The sample consisted of blood. The origin of the receptors is an elderly man in good health. Both conserved end residues are part of each CDR3.

J,V,CDR3
TRBJ2-3,TRBV7-2,CASSLDGLDTQYF
TRBJ1-2,TRBV6-6,CASSSLDRTDGYTF
TRBJ2-7,TRBV6-5,CASSSPGQGHYEQYF
TRBJ1-1,TRBV5-1,CASRTGTVGSEAFF
TRBJ2-5,TRBV20-1,CSANPSTEKETQYF
TRBJ2-5,TRBV18,CASSWTQVVETQYF
TRBJ2-2,TRBV4-2,CASSQDRGGDTGELFF
TRBJ2-7,TRBV10-3,CAISDRGRVSSSYEQYF
TRBJ1-2,TRBV29-1,CSSDAAFYGYTF
TRBJ2-1,TRBV20-1,CSPQRPGLRSNEQFF
TRBJ2-6,TRBV6-2/TRBV6-3,CASDTGANVLTF
TRBJ1-4,TRBV30,CAWSVGSSTNEKLFF
TRBJ2-6,TRBV4-2,CASSQTSGSGANVLTF
NA,TRBV7-2,CASSSYGTSLGETQYF
TRBJ1-5,TRBV28,CASRMDRRNQPQHF
TRBJ1-4,TRBV20-1,CSARDIATNEKLFF
TRBJ2-5,TRBV7-2,CASSSPGVGNEQYF
TRBJ1-5,TRBV28,CASSLGRGLQPQHF
TRBJ2-3,TRBV9,CASSVGASGSGFGTDTQYF
TRBJ2-1,TRBV27,CASNDGLSGQFF
TRBJ2-7,TRBV6-1,CAGSNDLTGAANQGVYEQYF
TRBJ1-6,TRBV20-1,CSARDRHSPLHF
TRBJ2-5,TRBV29-1,CSVRGQGGGEQYF
TRBJ2-1,TRBV4-3,CASSQDLRLVYNEQFF
TRBJ2-3,TRBV5-1,CANSKGLAADTDTQYF
TRBJ2-7,TRBV20-1,CSARGVAGESYEQYF
NA,TRBV20-1,CSARDPTLSYEQYF
TRBJ2-5,TRBV29-1,CSVGGLAGEQYF
TRBJ2-5,TRBV15,CATSRYRIESRISGQYF
TRBJ2-1,TRBV6-5,CASSYGGDNEQFF
TRBJ2-2,TRBV14,CASSQAPSNAGQGRTGELFF
TRBJ2-5,TRBV11-2,CASSTTDGHNEQYF
NA,TRBV5-6,CASRYRGGQETQYF
TRBJ1-2,TRBV5-6,CASTGGGTSYGYTF
TRBJ2-7,TRBV4-3,CASSQVSSGEQYF
TRBJ2-7,TRBV29-1,CSVGGGRAYEQYF
TRBJ2-1,TRBV24-1,CATSEPIPGGTGNEQFF
TRBJ2-1,TRBV12-3/TRBV12-4,CASSIRLAGIYNEQFF
TRBJ2-3,TRBV5-1,CASSLAAATDTQYF
TRBJ1-1,TRBV6-1,CASSFNQGIGNPEAFF
TRBJ2-1,TRBV20-1,CSARQLNSGSYNEQFF
TRBJ2-1,TRBV7-3,CASSSRGHRGDNEQFF
TRBJ2-7,TRBV20-1,CSASRVAGPPYEQYF
TRBJ1-5,TRBV29-1,CSAAPGGDQPQHF
TRBJ1-6,TRBV30,CAWSEGARNSPLHF
TRBJ2-1,TRBV5-1,CASSRGQLKDEQFF